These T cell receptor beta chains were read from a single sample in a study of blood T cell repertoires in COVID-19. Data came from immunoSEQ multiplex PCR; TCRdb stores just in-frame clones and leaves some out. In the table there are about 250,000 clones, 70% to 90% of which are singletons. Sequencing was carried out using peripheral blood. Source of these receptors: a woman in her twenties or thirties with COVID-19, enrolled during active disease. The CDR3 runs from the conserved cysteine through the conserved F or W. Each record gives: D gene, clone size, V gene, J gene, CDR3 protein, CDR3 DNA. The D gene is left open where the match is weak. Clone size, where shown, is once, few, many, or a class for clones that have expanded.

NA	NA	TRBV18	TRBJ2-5	CASSPLGGVEETQYF	TGTGCCAGCTCCCCCTTAGGGGGGGTCGAAGAGACCCAGTACTTC
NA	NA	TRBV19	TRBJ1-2	CASRKAEGYGYTF	TGTGCCAGTAGGAAGGCGGAAGGCTATGGCTACACCTTC
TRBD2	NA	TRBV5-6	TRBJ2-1	CASSFPTSGGPEQFF	TGTGCCAGCAGCTTTCCGACTAGCGGGGGGCCAGAGCAGTTCTTC
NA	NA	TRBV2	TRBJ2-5	CGSTTQYF	TGTGGGAGTACGACCCAGTACTTC
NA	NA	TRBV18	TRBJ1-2	CASSPPGGPGGYTF	TGTGCCAGCTCACCCCCGGGGGGCCCGGGGGGCTACACCTTC
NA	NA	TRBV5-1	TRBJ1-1	CASSFIQNTEAFF	TGCGCCAGCAGCTTCATACAGAACACTGAAGCTTTCTTT
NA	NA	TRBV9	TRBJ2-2	CASSVARGKPNTGELFF	TGTGCCAGCAGCGTAGCCCGGGGGAAACCGAACACCGGGGAGCTGTTTTTT
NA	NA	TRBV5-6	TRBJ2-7	CASSFCSNYEQYF	TGTGCCAGCAGCTTCTGTAGCAACTACGAGCAGTACTTC
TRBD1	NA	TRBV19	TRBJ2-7	CASRGQGHSYEQYF	TGTGCCAGTAGGGGACAGGGGCACTCCTACGAGCAGTACTTC
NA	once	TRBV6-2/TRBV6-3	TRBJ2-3	CASSSERATSTDTQYF	TGTGCCAGCAGCTCCGAGCGGGCGACGTCCACAGATACGCAGTATTTT
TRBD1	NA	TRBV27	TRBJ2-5	CASSARDRGIETQYF	TGTGCCAGCAGTGCCCGGGACAGGGGCATCGAGACCCAGTACTTC
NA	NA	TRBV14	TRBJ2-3	CASSKEPRADTQYF	TGTGCCAGCAGCAAAGAACCCAGGGCCGATACGCAGTATTTT
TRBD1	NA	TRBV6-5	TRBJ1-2	CASSRQGRWYGYTF	TGTGCCAGCAGTCGACAGGGGAGGTGGTATGGCTACACCTTC
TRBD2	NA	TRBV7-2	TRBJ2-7	CASSLASGQSYEQYF	TGTGCCAGCAGCTTAGCTAGCGGGCAGTCCTACGAGCAGTACTTC
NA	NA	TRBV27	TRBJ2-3	CASSSRGDTQYF	TGTGCCAGCAGTTCTCGGGGGGATACGCAGTATTTT
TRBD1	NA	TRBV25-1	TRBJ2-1	CASSAPGQAVIEQFF	TGTGCCAGCAGTGCGCCGGGACAGGCGGTTATTGAGCAGTTCTTC
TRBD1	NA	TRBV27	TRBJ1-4	CASRPEQGGADEKLFF	TGTGCCAGCAGACCGGAGCAAGGGGGCGCGGATGAAAAACTGTTTTTT
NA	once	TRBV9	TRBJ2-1	CASSPPSSGPYNEQFF	TGTGCCAGCAGCCCTCCCTCCAGCGGACCCTACAATGAGCAGTTCTTC
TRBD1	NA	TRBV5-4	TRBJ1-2	CANTLGQDRANYGYTF	TGTGCCAACACTTTAGGACAGGACCGAGCTAACTATGGCTACACCTTC
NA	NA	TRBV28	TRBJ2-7	CASSPGTYCEQYF	TGTGCCAGCAGTCCGGGGACATATTGCGAGCAGTACTTC
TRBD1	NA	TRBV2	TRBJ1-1	CASSNRQGDTEAFF	TGTGCCAGCAGTAACCGACAGGGAGACACTGAAGCTTTCTTT
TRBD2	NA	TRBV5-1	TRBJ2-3	CASSLEGSSGRVDTQYF	TGCGCCAGCAGCTTGGAAGGGTCTAGCGGGAGAGTGGATACGCAGTATTTT
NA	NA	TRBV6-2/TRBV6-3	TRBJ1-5	CASSYEGYYNQPQHF	TGTGCCAGCAGTTACGAGGGATATTACAATCAGCCCCAGCATTTT
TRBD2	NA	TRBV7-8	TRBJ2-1	CATLAGAYNEQFF	TGTGCCACGCTAGCGGGAGCCTACAATGAGCAGTTCTTC
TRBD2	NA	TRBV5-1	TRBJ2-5	CASSPGTSGALETQYF	TGCGCCAGCAGCCCTGGGACTAGCGGGGCCCTAGAGACCCAGTACTTC
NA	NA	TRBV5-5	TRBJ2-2	CASSIVGSNTGELFF	TGTGCCAGCAGCATCGTGGGCTCAAACACCGGGGAGCTGTTTTTT
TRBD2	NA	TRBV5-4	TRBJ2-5	CASSPRLAGQETQYF	TGTGCCAGCAGCCCAAGACTAGCGGGGCAAGAGACCCAGTACTTC
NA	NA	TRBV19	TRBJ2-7	CASRNRASSYEQYF	TGTGCCAGTAGGAACAGGGCCTCTTCCTACGAGCAGTACTTC
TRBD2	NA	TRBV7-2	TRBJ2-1	CASSLNAGEGEQFF	TGTGCCAGCAGCTTAAACGCGGGGGAGGGCGAGCAGTTCTTC
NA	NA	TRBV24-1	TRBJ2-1	CATSVQGSIYNEQFF	TGTGCCACCAGTGTGCAGGGATCCATCTACAATGAGCAGTTCTTC
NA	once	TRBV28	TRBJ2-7	CASSLERAGRPYEQYF	TGTGCCAGCAGTTTAGAACGGGCGGGCCGTCCCTACGAGCAGTACTTC
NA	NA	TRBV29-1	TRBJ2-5	CSVTGGYAQETQYF	TGCAGCGTTACCGGGGGATATGCCCAAGAGACCCAGTACTTC
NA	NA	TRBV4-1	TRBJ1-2	CASSQIRGGNYGYTF	TGCGCCAGCAGCCAAATAAGGGGAGGCAACTATGGCTACACCTTC
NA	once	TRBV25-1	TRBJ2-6	CASVGGGRSGSGANVLTF	TGTGCCAGCGTAGGGGGGGGCAGGTCAGGGTCTGGGGCCAACGTCCTGACTTTC